These 27 T cell receptor beta chains originate from one sample sequenced in a study of control samples from healthy donors and cancer patients. The method was immunoSEQ multiplex PCR; TCRdb's version includes in-frame clones alone and lacks a portion of them. The data hold about 79,000 clones, with 90% to 95% observed a single time. The sequenced material came from PBMCs. The receptors were gathered from a woman aged 40 to 50 with lung cancer.

The J gene is TRBJ1-6, the V gene TRBV28; D remains ambiguous. CDR3 size: 12 residues. CDR1 and CDR2 from the germline V gene are MDHEN and SYDVKM. Trimming cost V 2 bases and J 14 bases, with 10 bases left between them. The CDR3 nucleotides read TGTGCCAGCAGTTTAGATCTCAGGACCCTCCACTTT. It encodes CASSLDLRTLHF.

The rearrangement joins TRBV9 to TRBJ2-5, with 12 bases that match TRBD2. The CDR3 is 17 residues long. From germline, CDR1 is SGDLS and CDR2 YYNGEE. V gave up 0 bases and J gave up 4 bases; unmatched junction bases: 7. DNA for the CDR3: TGTGCCAGCAGCGTAGTTCCTAGCGGGGGGGCCGGAGAGACCCAGTACTTC. The encoded protein is CASSVVPSGGAGETQYF.

This clone was observed a single time. At one boundary the junction diverges from the germline segment, which might be a read error. V is TRBV28 and J is TRBJ2-7; TRBD1 matches 8 bases. CDR3 length: 11 amino acids. The germline CDR1 and CDR2 sequences are MDHEN and SYDVKM. The CDR3, as DNA: TGTGCCAGCAGTTCCCAGGACAGGGTGGACTTC. This gives the protein CASSSQDRVDF.

The V gene is TRBV12-5, the J gene TRBJ1-1; D perhaps matches TRBD1 (5 bases). Trimming pared 5 bases from V and 1 base from J, leaving 14 bases between. The CDR3 runs to 15 residues. Germline V gene sequence: CDR1 LGHNT, CDR2 FRNRAP. This CDR3 is CASGGPGGRNTEAFF. As DNA, the CDR3 is TGTGCTAGTGGTGGCCCCGGGGGTAGGAACACTGAAGCTTTCTTT.

This chain connects TRBV7-2 to TRBJ2-5, with no clear D. V was shortened by 5 bases and J by 1 base, with 14 bases between the two germline ends. The CDR3 runs to 15 residues. Germline V gives CDR1 SGHTA, CDR2 FQGNSA. The CDR3 region has the DNA TGTGCCAGCAGCCCCGCCTGGGGTCCCCAAGAGACCCAGTACTTC. It yields the protein CASSPAWGPQETQYF.

V usage is TRBV6-5 and J usage is TRBJ1-2; 7 bases match TRBD1. This CDR3 comprises 13 residues. Trimming removed 7 bases from V and 7 bases from J; junction bases left unmatched: 9. The V gene's germline CDR1 is MNHEY and CDR2 SVGAGI. The CDR3 region is CASTGTEVSGYTF. CDR3 sequence (DNA): TGTGCCAGCACAGGGACAGAAGTTTCTGGCTACACCTTC.

The chain employs TRBV2 and TRBJ2-5; 10 bases agree with TRBD2. This CDR3 comprises 15 residues. Germline V lookup: CDR1 SNHLY, CDR2 FYNNEI. With 6 bases clipped from V and 3 bases from J, the junction kept 7 bases outside the gene matches. The DNA of the CDR3 is TGTGCCAGCAGAGTAGCGGGGGGCGGGGAAGAGACCCAGTACTTC. Protein sequence: CASRVAGGGEETQYF. The whole variable domain, filled in from reference TRBV2 and TRBJ2-5, reads EPEVTQTPSHQVTQMGQEVILRCVPISNHLYFYWYRQILGQKVEFLVSFYNNEISEKSEIFDDQFSVERPDGSNFTLKIRSTKLEDSAMYFCASRVAGGGEETQYFGPGTRLLVL.

This clone was counted once. The chain links TRBV27 to TRBJ2-2; D remains ambiguous. The CDR3 covers 12 residues. V shed 3 bases and J shed 4 bases, with 3 bases lying between them. Germline V gene data show CDR1 as MNHEY and CDR2 as SMNVEV (reference sequence). The CDR3 DNA sequence: TGTGCCAGCAGTTTTCCCACCGGGGAGCTGTTTTTT. Amino acids: CASSFPTGELFF.

The V and J genes are TRBV7-8 and TRBJ1-5; D remains ambiguous. The V gene lost 2 bases and the J gene lost 5 bases, with 19 bases spanning the gap. The CDR3 contains 17 residues. Per germline, CDR1 SGHVS and CDR2 FQNEAQ. CDR3 amino acids: CASSLNLYPNLDQPQHF. The CDR3 DNA follows: TGTGCCAGCAGCTTAAATTTATACCCCAATCTCGATCAGCCCCAGCATTTT. Variable domain in full (rest from reference TRBV7-8 and TRBJ1-5): GAGVSQSPRYKVAKRGQDVALRCDPISGHVSLFWYQQALGQGPEFLTYFQNEAQLDKSGLPSDRFFAERPEGSVSTLKIQRTQQEDSAVYLCASSLNLYPNLDQPQHFGDGTRLSIL.

This sequence joins TRBV5-6 and TRBJ1-5; D is uncertain. Germline CDR1 is SGHDT and CDR2 is YYEEEE. The CDR3 contains 13 residues. Trimming stripped 3 bases from V and 5 bases from J, with 9 bases between. CDR3 sequence: CASSWGRDQPQHF. CDR3 DNA: TGTGCCAGCAGCTGGGGTAGGGATCAGCCCCAGCATTTT.

This chain uses TRBV12-3 or TRBV12-4 with TRBJ1-1, with unresolved D. Trimming took off 8 bases at V and 0 bases at J, with 10 bases between the two ends. This CDR3 spans 13 amino acids. The CDR3 loop reads CASSRFMNTEAFF. As DNA, the CDR3 is TGTGCCAGCTCGAGATTTATGAACACTGAAGCTTTCTTT.

The chain has TRBV19 and TRBJ2-1; tentatively, D is TRBD2 (5 bases). The CDR3 is 16 amino acids. Germline V gives CDR1 LNHDA, CDR2 SQIVND (reference sequence). V lost 1 base to trimming and J lost 3 bases, with 13 bases between them. The CDR3 loop is CASSIGSGPFYNEQFF. Here the CDR3 DNA reads TGTGCCAGTAGTATAGGGAGCGGCCCCTTCTACAATGAGCAGTTCTTC. The full variable domain, with the rest looked up from reference TRBV19 and TRBJ2-1, is DGGITQSPKYLFRKEGQNVTLSCEQNLNHDAMYWYRQDPGQGLRLIYYSQIVNDFQKGDIAEGYSVSREKKESFPLTVTSAQKNPTAFYLCASSIGSGPFYNEQFFGPGTRLTVL.

The chain recombines TRBV5-6 with TRBJ2-2, with 7 bases that match TRBD1. Trimming removed 5 bases from V and 7 bases from J; junction bases left unmatched: 8. CDR1 SGHDT and CDR2 YYEEEE come from the germline V gene. The CDR3 extends over 14 amino acids. The CDR3 reads CASSRDSTNGELFF. CDR3 nucleotides: TGTGCCAGCAGTAGGGACAGTACTAACGGGGAGCTGTTTTTT. The variable domain in full, with the rest retrieved from reference TRBV5-6 and TRBJ2-2, is DAGVTQSPTHLIKTRGQQVTLRCSPKSGHDTVSWYQQALGQGPQFIFQYYEEEERQRGNFPDRFSGHQFPNYSSELNVNALLLGDSALYLCASSRDSTNGELFFGEGSRLTVL.

This rearrangement joins TRBV19 to TRBJ1-3; D uncertain. Germline V gene sequence: CDR1 LNHDA, CDR2 SQIVND (reference sequence). Trimming removed 3 bases from V and 2 bases from J, with 8 bases in between. This CDR3 contains 14 residues. CDR3 sequence: CASSIGSAGNTIYF. DNA for the CDR3: TGTGCCAGTAGTATCGGGAGTGCTGGAAACACCATATATTTT. The full variable domain, in which reference TRBV19 and TRBJ1-3 provide the parts outside the CDR3, is DGGITQSPKYLFRKEGQNVTLSCEQNLNHDAMYWYRQDPGQGLRLIYYSQIVNDFQKGDIAEGYSVSREKKESFPLTVTSAQKNPTAFYLCASSIGSAGNTIYFGEGSWLTVV.

This clone has just one count. The chain combines TRBV6-5 with TRBJ2-7; no clear D. The CDR3 is 12 residues long. Germline assignment: CDR1 MNHEY and CDR2 SVGAGI. The V end lost 4 bases, the J end lost 0 bases, and 4 bases lay between the germline ends. Here the CDR3 reads CASSFDSYEQYF. The CDR3 DNA sequence: TGTGCCAGCAGTTTCGACTCCTACGAGCAGTACTTC.

This clone was seen only once. The V and J genes are TRBV6-5 and TRBJ1-2; TRBD1 matches 8 bases. The CDR3 covers 14 residues. V was clipped by 6 bases and J by 3 bases; unmatched bases: 6. Germline CDR1 reads MNHEY; CDR2 reads SVGAGI. Here the CDR3 reads CASSQGAMDYGYTF. The CDR3 nucleotides read TGTGCCAGCAGCCAGGGGGCTATGGACTATGGCTACACCTTC.

Written as DNA, the CDR3 is TGTGCCAGCAGTTACACCACTCACAGGGAAGCACCCCTCCACTTT. It codes for CASSYTTHREAPLHF. This rearrangement joins TRBV6-5 to TRBJ1-6, with D possibly TRBD1 on 6 matching bases. Germline V gene data show CDR1 as MNHEY and CDR2 as SVGAGI. V lost 2 bases to trimming and J lost 11 bases, with 16 bases between them. The CDR3 loop spans 15 amino acids.

The V and J genes are TRBV11-2 and TRBJ1-5; 7 bases are a match to TRBD1. From germline, CDR1 is SGHAT and CDR2 FQNNGV. CDR3 size: 14 residues. The V and J ends lost 5 bases and 5 bases, in that order; junction bases with no gene match: 6. CDR3 region: CASSPPGQYQPQHF. As DNA, the CDR3 is TGTGCCAGCAGCCCCCCGGGACAGTATCAGCCCCAGCATTTT.

This rearrangement joins TRBV5-1 to TRBJ1-2; perhaps TRBD1 as D (6 bases). Between the trimmed V and J ends, which lost 0 bases and 4 bases, there was a span of 22 bases. Germline-derived CDR1 and CDR2 are SGHRS and YFSETQ. CDR3 length equals 18 residues. CDR3 sequence (DNA): TGCGCCAGCAGCTTGGGAAGTTTACAGGGCGGGGGGGTCTATGGCTACACCTTC. Its protein is CASSLGSLQGGGVYGYTF.

The chain employs TRBV5-6 and TRBJ2-2; TRBD2 is a possible D gene (5 bases). Germline CDR1 SGHDT, CDR2 YYEEEE. V gave up 0 bases and J gave up 1 base, with 10 bases separating them. The CDR3 is made up of 16 amino acids. The CDR3 bases are TGTGCCAGCAGCTTGGGTATAGGGAGGAACACCGGGGAGCTGTTTTTT. Amino acid sequence: CASSLGIGRNTGELFF.

This chain connects TRBV6-5 to TRBJ2-5, with 7 bases that match TRBD2. J gave up 2 bases and V 2 bases, and 8 bases lay outside the gene matches. The CDR3 is made up of 16 amino acids. In germline, CDR1 is MNHEY, CDR2 SVGAGI. Here the CDR3 reads CASSYQASGPQETQYF. Here the CDR3 DNA reads TGTGCCAGCAGTTACCAGGCTAGCGGACCTCAAGAGACCCAGTACTTC.

The chain joins TRBV5-1 to TRBJ2-7; 7 bases match TRBD1. Germline CDR1 and CDR2: SGHRS and YFSETQ. CDR3 length: 14 residues. J lost 0 bases, V lost 7 bases, and 7 bases had no gene match. The CDR3 region has the DNA TGCGCCAGCTCAGGGACAGTTTCCTCCTACGAGCAGTACTTC. Its translation: CASSGTVSSYEQYF.

The chain uses TRBV6-1 and TRBJ2-1, with D possibly TRBD1 on 5 matching bases. The V gene lost 3 bases and the J gene lost 10 bases, with 13 bases spanning the gap. This CDR3 has 13 residues. The V gene's germline CDR1 is MNHNS and CDR2 SASEGT. The CDR3 coding sequence is TGTGCCAGCAGTGACACTCCATCAGGGGAGCAGTTCTTC. This sequence encodes CASSDTPSGEQFF.

The CDR3 DNA reads as TGTGCCAGTAGTACCCCGACAGTGTCGGACTATGGCTACACCTTC. Its translation is CASSTPTVSDYGYTF. V and J are TRBV19 and TRBJ1-2, with D maybe TRBD1 (5 bases). Germline CDR1 is LNHDA and CDR2 is SQIVND (reference sequence). V was clipped by 4 bases and J by 3 bases, with 15 bases between them. The CDR3 covers 15 residues.

This clone was seen only once. The rearrangement links TRBV5-1 to TRBJ1-1; TRBD1 aligns across 7 bases. Germline CDR1 is SGHRS and CDR2 is YFSETQ. V shed 1 base, J shed 3 bases, and the junction held 0 bases outside the gene matches. The CDR3 extends over 13 amino acids. The CDR3 DNA reads as TGCGCCAGCAGCTTGACAGGGGACACTGAAGCTTTCTTT. Amino acid sequence: CASSLTGDTEAFF. Filled out from reference TRBV5-1 and TRBJ1-1, the complete variable domain reads KAGVTQTPRYLIKTRGQQVTLSCSPISGHRSVSWYQQTPGQGLQFLFEYFSETQRNKGNFPGRFSGRQFSNSRSEMNVSTLELGDSALYLCASSLTGDTEAFFGQGTRLTVV.

The chain links TRBV28 to TRBJ1-5; the match to TRBD1 covers 9 bases. Looked up from germline, CDR1 is MDHEN and CDR2 is SYDVKM. With V trimmed by 3 bases and J by 5 bases, 11 bases remained unmatched. The CDR3 sequence is 17 residues long. In DNA form, the CDR3 reads TGTGCCAGCAGTTTCCCCTCCGGACAGGGGCCGTATCAGCCCCAGCATTTT. Translating gives CASSFPSGQGPYQPQHF. The whole variable domain, filled in from reference TRBV28 and TRBJ1-5, reads DVKVTQSSRYLVKRTGEKVFLECVQDMDHENMFWYRQDPGLGLRLIYFSYDVKMKEKGDIPEGYSVSREKKERFSLILESASTNQTSMYLCASSFPSGQGPYQPQHFGDGTRLSIL.

V usage is TRBV11-3 and J usage is TRBJ1-5, with D unresolved. Trimming stripped 2 bases from V and 3 bases from J, with 14 bases between. Germline values: CDR1 SGHNT, CDR2 YENEEA. The CDR3 consists of 16 residues. The CDR3 sequence: CASSLMPPPDNQPQHF. CDR3 DNA sequence: TGTGCCAGCAGCTTAATGCCCCCCCCGGACAATCAGCCCCAGCATTTT.